The 10 T cell receptor beta chains listed next were all sequenced from one sample in a study of blood T cells in healthy people across ages. The second PCR ran about 7 to 12 cycles with a sample-barcoded 5' primer and J-beta primers. MiXCR, applied by TCRdb to the 5' RACE reads, yields one record per CDR3 protein. The data contain about 1.5 million distinct CDR3 sequences, 35% to 45% of them seen just once; the ten biggest clones take up just over 4%. The sample was blood. The origin of the receptors is a woman between 18 and 29 years old in good health.

This chain links TRBV20-1 with TRBJ1-1; maybe TRBD1 (5 bases). CDR3 length: 13 residues. Germline loops: CDR1 DFQATT, CDR2 SNEGSKA (reference sequence). Deletions cut 6 bases from V and 10 bases from J, with 21 bases between. CDR3 DNA sequence: TGCAGTGCGATGGACATGAAGGGAGGGCGAGCTTTCTTT. It translates to CSAMDMKGGRAFF.

V usage is TRBV27 and J usage is TRBJ1-1, with D possibly TRBD1 on 6 matching bases. Germline V gene data show CDR1 as MNHEY and CDR2 as SMNVEV (reference sequence). V lost 7 bases and J 10 bases, leaving 16 bases between the germline ends. This CDR3 has 12 amino acids. The CDR3 DNA reads TGTGCCAGCAAAGGGGGGCCCGCCGGAGCTTTCTTT. Protein sequence: CASKGGPAGAFF.

The V call is TRBV28, the J call TRBJ2-7, with D possibly being TRBD1 (6 bases). The CDR3 has 15 residues. Germline CDR1 reads MDHEN; CDR2 reads SYDVKM. Trimming removed 1 base from V and 1 base from J, with 11 bases in between. This chain's CDR3 is CASSLYAGASYEQYF. CDR3 nucleotide sequence: TGTGCCAGCAGTTTATACGCAGGGGCATCCTACGAGCAGTACTTC.

This clonotype was observed a handful of times. The chain employs TRBV6-2 or TRBV6-3 and TRBJ2-7; D unclear. This CDR3 has 14 amino acids. The V gene lost 6 bases and the J gene lost 0 bases, with 12 bases spanning the gap. Germline V gives CDR1 MNHEY, CDR2 SVGEGT. This CDR3 is CASRNPPTSYEQYF. CDR3 DNA: TGTGCCAGCAGGAACCCACCAACCTCCTACGAGCAGTACTTC.

V gene TRBV2 combines with J gene TRBJ2-3, with D possibly called TRBD1 or TRBD2 (5 bases each). Between the trimmed V and J ends, which lost 7 bases and 4 bases, there was a span of 15 bases. Germline V gives CDR1 SNHLY, CDR2 FYNNEI. The CDR3 runs to 14 residues. For the CDR3, the DNA is TGTGCCAGCACCAGATGGGGGAGCTCAGATACGCAGTATTTT. Protein: CASTRWGSSDTQYF.

In this sample, this clonotype turned up a few times. The chain recombines TRBV7-6 with TRBJ1-1, with D perhaps matching TRBD1 (5 bases). There are 15 residues in the CDR3. The germline gives CDR1 SGHVS, CDR2 FNYEAQ. Between the trimmed V and J ends, which lost 5 bases and 1 base, there was a span of 14 bases. CDR3 region: CASSLLGGTNTEAFF. In DNA, the CDR3 is TGTGCCAGCAGCCTGCTCGGGGGGACGAACACTGAAGCTTTCTTT. The whole variable domain, filled in from reference TRBV7-6 and TRBJ1-1, reads GAGVSQSPRYKVTKRGQDVALRCDPISGHVSLYWYRQALGQGPEFLTYFNYEAQQDKSGLPNDRFSAERPEGSISTLTIQRTEQRDSAMYRCASSLLGGTNTEAFFGQGTRLTVV.

As regards this clonotype: This may stem from a read error, because a much larger clone lies one nucleotide away. The chain links TRBV11-2 to TRBJ2-1; 7 nucleotides match TRBD1. The CDR3 contains 14 residues. J gave up 9 bases and V 0 bases, and 5 bases lay outside the gene matches. Germline V gene lookup returns CDR1 SGHAT and CDR2 FQNNGV. CDR3 loop: CASSLERGTVEQFF. For the CDR3, the DNA is TGTGCCAGCAGCTTAGAGAGGGGGACAGTTGAGCAGTTCTTC.

This chain links TRBV30 with TRBJ2-2, with 8 bases identical to TRBD1. This CDR3 has 14 residues. Trimming took 1 base from V and 5 from J; bases not matched to a gene: 3. In germline, CDR1 is GTSNPN, CDR2 SVGIG (reference sequence). CDR3 residues: CAWSAGQGTGELFF. The CDR3 nucleotides read TGTGCCTGGAGTGCCGGACAGGGAACCGGGGAGCTGTTTTTT.

This clonotype was seen only a few times. The chain links TRBV18 to TRBJ1-6, with D unresolved. CDR3 length: 15 amino acids. Germline lookup yields CDR1 KGHSH and CDR2 LQKENI. The germline V and J ends were trimmed by 2 bases and 7 bases, with 12 bases remaining between them. The CDR3 DNA is TGTGCCAGCTCACCATCGGGGTTTCGGAATTCACCCCTCCACTTT. Protein: CASSPSGFRNSPLHF.

This clonotype appeared a few times. The V and J genes are TRBV6-6 and TRBJ2-7, with D perhaps given as TRBD1 or TRBD2 (6 bases each). Germline loops: CDR1 MNHNY, CDR2 SVGAGI (reference sequence). CDR3 size: 14 residues. V shed 6 bases and J shed 6 bases, with 18 bases lying between them. The CDR3 loop reads CASSPPGGLPEQYF. The CDR3 DNA reads as TGTGCCAGCAGCCCCCCTGGGGGGCTGCCCGAGCAGTACTTC.